A single sample gave rise to the 10 T cell receptor beta chains below, sequenced in a study of blood T cell repertoires in COVID-19. Assay: immunoSEQ multiplex PCR; the TCRdb copy retains only in-frame clones and omits some. The sample lists 85,000 to 95,000 clones, approximately 88% seen once, with under 5.5% in the top ten. Sequencing was performed on peripheral blood. These TCRs come from a man aged 55 to 70 with COVID-19, enrolled during active disease.

The chain couples TRBV28 to TRBJ1-6; 12 bases match TRBD1. The CDR3 totals 20 residues. Germline CDR1 is MDHEN and CDR2 is SYDVKM. After removal of 4 bases from V and 6 bases from J, the junction contained 16 bases not matched to a gene. The CDR3 loop reads CASSSHPGQGAKGFNSPLHF. The CDR3 DNA sequence: TGTGCCAGCAGTTCCCACCCGGGACAGGGGGCGAAAGGGTTTAATTCACCCCTCCACTTT.

This clone was counted a few times. This sample also contains other DNA sequences that code for the same CDR3. V gene TRBV18 combines with J gene TRBJ2-7, with D unclear. CDR3 size: 13 residues. Germline assignment: CDR1 KGHSH and CDR2 LQKENI. Trimming cost V 3 bases and J 0 bases, with 6 bases left between them. The CDR3 sequence is CASSPPSSYEQYF. The CDR3 DNA reads as TGTGCCAGCTCACCTCCCAGCTCCTACGAGCAGTACTTC.

The chain joins TRBV27 to TRBJ2-3, with 10 nucleotides matching TRBD2. Germline loops: CDR1 MNHEY, CDR2 SMNVEV (reference sequence). This CDR3 is built from 14 residues. With V trimmed by 5 bases and J by 4 bases, 3 bases remained unmatched. The chain's CDR3 is CASSPSGSSDTQYF. The DNA for the CDR3 is TGTGCCAGCAGTCCTAGCGGGAGCTCAGATACGCAGTATTTT.

The genes are TRBV3-1 (or the pseudogene TRBV3-2) and TRBJ1-1, with 7 bases that match TRBD1. CDR3 length equals 14 residues. With V trimmed by 4 bases and J by 4 bases, 6 bases remained unmatched. Germline CDR1 reads LGHDT; CDR2 reads YNNKEL (reference sequence). The CDR3 sequence: CASSPQAGGTEAFF. Written as DNA, the CDR3 is TGTGCCAGCAGCCCTCAGGCAGGGGGCACTGAAGCTTTCTTT.

The chain uses TRBV3-1 (or the pseudogene TRBV3-2) and TRBJ1-4, with D perhaps matching TRBD1 (6 bases). CDR3 length: 15 residues. From germline, CDR1 is LGHDT and CDR2 YNNKEL (reference sequence). Trimming stripped 1 base from V and 4 bases from J, with 10 bases between. The CDR3 sequence: CASSQVARGNEKLFF. The CDR3 nucleotides are TGTGCCAGCAGCCAAGTCGCCAGGGGTAATGAAAAACTGTTTTTT.

The chain employs TRBV6-2 or TRBV6-3 and TRBJ2-7; TRBD1 agrees at 7 bases. J lost 1 base, V lost 5 bases, and 8 bases had no gene match. Germline CDR1 is MNHEY and CDR2 is SVGEGT. CDR3 length: 15 residues. This CDR3 is CASSTQTGLSYEQYF. The CDR3 DNA is TGTGCCAGCAGTACCCAGACAGGGCTGTCCTACGAGCAGTACTTC.

The genes are TRBV5-1 and TRBJ1-4; 9 bases are shared with TRBD1. V trimming: 1 base; J trimming: 8 bases; junction bases outside the gene matches: 6. Germline V gene lookup returns CDR1 SGHRS and CDR2 YFSETQ. CDR3 length: 15 amino acids. CDR3 nucleotides: TGCGCCAGCAGCTTGAGGACAGGGGAAGGAGAAAAACTGTTTTTT. Protein product: CASSLRTGEGEKLFF.

The V and J genes are TRBV4-1 and TRBJ2-7; 10 bases fit TRBD1. This CDR3 region has 15 residues. Unmatched junction bases numbered 7, after V lost 5 bases and J lost 3 bases. Germline V gives CDR1 MGHRA, CDR2 YSYEKL. CDR3 protein: CASSWGRDRGYEQYF. The CDR3 nucleotides are TGCGCCAGCAGCTGGGGTCGGGACAGGGGCTACGAGCAGTACTTC.

V and J are TRBV7-2 and TRBJ2-5; tentatively, D is TRBD2 (6 bases). This CDR3 is built from 14 residues. Germline CDR1 reads SGHTA; CDR2 reads FQGNSA. V was clipped by 2 bases and J by 5 bases, with 12 bases between them. CDR3 sequence reads: CASSLNGGEETQYF. DNA of the CDR3: TGTGCCAGCAGCTTAAATGGCGGGGAGGAGACCCAGTACTTC.

V is TRBV15 and J is TRBJ1-4; 11 positions agree with TRBD1. J lost 5 bases, V lost 7 bases, and 3 bases had no gene match. Germline assignment: CDR1 LNHNV and CDR2 YYDKDF (reference sequence). This CDR3 has 14 residues. This CDR3 reads CATNRDRGNEKLFF. The CDR3 DNA is TGTGCCACCAACCGGGACAGGGGGAATGAAAAACTGTTTTTT.